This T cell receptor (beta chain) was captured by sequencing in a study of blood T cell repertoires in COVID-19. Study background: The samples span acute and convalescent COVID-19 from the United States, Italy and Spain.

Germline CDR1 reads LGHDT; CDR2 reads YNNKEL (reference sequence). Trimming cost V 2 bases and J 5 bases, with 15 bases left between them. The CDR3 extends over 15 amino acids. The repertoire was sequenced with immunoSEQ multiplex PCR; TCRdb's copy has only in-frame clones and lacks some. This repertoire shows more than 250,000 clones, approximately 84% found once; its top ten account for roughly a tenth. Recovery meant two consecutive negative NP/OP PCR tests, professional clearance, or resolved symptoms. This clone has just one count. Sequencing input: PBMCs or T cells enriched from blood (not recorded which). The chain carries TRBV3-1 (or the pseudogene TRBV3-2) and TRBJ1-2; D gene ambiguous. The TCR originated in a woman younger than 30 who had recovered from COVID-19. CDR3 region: CASSQSLEVLYGYTF. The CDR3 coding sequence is TGTGCCAGCAGCCAAAGTCTGGAGGTACTTTATGGCTACACCTTC.